This TCR beta chain was sequenced during a study of Graves' ophthalmopathy and Graves' hyperthyroidism. Losses at the gene ends were 5 bases for V and 4 bases for J; bases not matched to a gene: 7. The CDR3 is 14 amino acids. CDR1 and CDR2 (germline): DFQATT, SNEGSKA (reference sequence). Investigators amplified TCR beta CDR3 regions from RNA transcripts. First-round RT-PCR with HTBI primers preceded a second-round multiplex PCR. From the multiplex PCR reads, TCRdb called clonotypes with MiXCR, one entry per CDR3 protein. The table includes roughly 700,000 distinct CDR3 sequences, roughly 41% detected once.

The gene calls are TRBV20-1 and TRBJ2-2, with 7 bases lining up with TRBD1. The TCR was taken from an adult man with Graves' ophthalmopathy. Sequencing was carried out using peripheral blood. CDR3 amino acids: CSASDRVVTGELFF. Written as DNA, the CDR3 is TGCAGTGCTTCAGACAGGGTGGTCACCGGGGAGCTGTTTTTT.